This T cell receptor beta chain was captured in a study of T cells in Graves' hyperthyroidism and ophthalmopathy. Diagnosis rested on symptoms, serum thyroxine and TRAb, thyroid ultrasound, and orbital computed tomography. Amplified TCR beta CDR3 regions derived from RNA transcripts. When the TCR CDR3 underwent first-round RT-PCR, the HTBI primer set was used. One entry per CDR3 protein results from TCRdb running MiXCR on the multiplex PCR reads. The table has about 700,000 distinct CDR3 sequences, roughly 15% seen once. Comment on this clonotype: Its antigen is not known.

The V gene's germline CDR1 is MGHRA and CDR2 YSYEKL. J gave up 12 bases and V 1 base, and 12 bases lay outside the gene matches. The CDR3 spans 16 residues. Regarding the study as a whole: Most expanded thyroid clonotypes above 0.001 also appeared in blood. A model using 13 V-J features told ophthalmopathy apart from stable hyperthyroidism.

The chain carries TRBV4-1 and TRBJ2-1; 10 bases map to TRBD2. The source is a woman under 30 with Graves' hyperthyroidism. Sequencing was performed on blood. Here the CDR3 DNA reads TGCGCCAGCAGCCAAGGATCTAGCGGGAGTTCGTTTGTGCAGTTCTTC. Amino acid sequence: CASSQGSSGSSFVQFF.